Shown below are 30 T cell receptor beta chains from a single sample sequenced in a study of T cells in Graves' hyperthyroidism and ophthalmopathy. From RNA transcripts, TCR beta CDR3 regions were amplified. First-round RT-PCR of the TCR CDR3 relied on the HTBI primer set. Each CDR3 protein is one row after TCRdb ran MiXCR on the multiplex PCR reads. The sample includes some 600,000 distinct CDR3 sequences, 35% to 55% of them seen just once. Sequencing input: peripheral blood or thyroid tissue (not recorded which). The receptors come from a woman between 18 and 29 years old with Graves' hyperthyroidism.

In its sample, this clonotype was seen many times. The V gene is TRBV12-3 or TRBV12-4, the J gene TRBJ1-1, with D hard to call. Trimming left V 3 bases short and J 0 bases short, with 8 bases between. The CDR3 contains 14 residues. CDR3 amino acids: CASSFLPMNTEAFF. As DNA, the CDR3 is TGTGCCAGCAGTTTTCTACCGATGAACACTGAAGCTTTCTTT.

V is TRBV7-9 and J is TRBJ1-4; TRBD1 matches at 9 bases. This CDR3 is built from 14 residues. The germline gives CDR1 SEHNR, CDR2 FQNEAQ (reference sequence). Germline trimming cut 5 bases from V and 8 bases from J; bases unmatched to any gene: 6. CDR3 nucleotide sequence: TGTGCCAGCAGCAGGACAGGGGTGGACGAAAAACTGTTTTTT. It translates to CASSRTGVDEKLFF.

V gene TRBV5-1 combines with J gene TRBJ1-6; D gene ambiguous. The V end lost 0 bases, the J end lost 11 bases, and 15 bases lay between the germline ends. Per germline, CDR1 SGHRS and CDR2 YFSETQ. The CDR3 sequence is 15 residues long. This chain's CDR3 is CASSLDNSRSTPLHF. DNA of the CDR3: TGCGCCAGCAGCTTGGACAATTCGAGATCTACACCCCTCCACTTT.

The chain recombines TRBV2 with TRBJ1-2; D uncertain. V was shortened by 2 bases and J by 8 bases, with 6 bases between the two germline ends. Looked up from germline, CDR1 is SNHLY and CDR2 is FYNNEI. This CDR3 contains 11 residues. The CDR3 is CASSEMGGYTF. CDR3 sequence (DNA): TGTGCCAGCAGTGAAATGGGAGGCTACACCTTC.

This chain connects TRBV29-1 to TRBJ2-5; 7 positions agree with TRBD1. Germline trimming cut 6 bases from V and 5 bases from J; bases unmatched to any gene: 9. Germline V lookup: CDR1 SQVTM, CDR2 ANQGSEA. CDR3 size: 13 residues. CDR3 sequence: CSVQTGSLETQYF. The DNA for the CDR3 is TGCAGCGTCCAGACAGGGAGCCTGGAGACCCAGTACTTC.

The chain has TRBV20-1 and TRBJ1-4; TRBD1 aligns across 9 bases. The trim removed 3 bases at V and 10 bases at J, leaving 0 bases unmatched. The CDR3 has 11 amino acids. In germline, CDR1 is DFQATT, CDR2 SNEGSKA (reference sequence). DNA of the CDR3: TGCAGTGCTAGGGACAGGGGAAAACTGTTTTTT. It is translated as CSARDRGKLFF.

The J gene is TRBJ2-5, the V gene TRBV6-6; the match to TRBD2 covers 12 bases. V trimming: 1 base; J trimming: 5 bases; junction bases outside the gene matches: 5. The CDR3 consists of 16 residues. Germline CDR1 MNHNY, CDR2 SVGAGI (reference sequence). The CDR3 loop is CASSYYRTSGTETQYF. CDR3 sequence (DNA): TGTGCCAGCAGTTACTACAGGACTAGCGGGACGGAGACCCAGTACTTC.

This chain joins TRBV6-5 and TRBJ2-2; TRBD2 agrees at 13 bases. The CDR3 runs to 19 residues. Trimming at V came to 6 bases and at J to 4 bases, leaving 14 bases not matched to a gene. Germline V gene data show CDR1 as MNHEY and CDR2 as SVGAGI. In DNA form, the CDR3 reads TGTGCCAGCAGCGGAACACTAGCGGGAGGGCCGACGATCACCGGGGAGCTGTTTTTT. As protein: CASSGTLAGGPTITGELFF.

The V and J genes are TRBV10-2 and TRBJ1-6; D is unclear. Germline CDR1 and CDR2: WSHSY and SAAADI. The CDR3 contains 13 residues. V was shortened by 6 bases and J by 14 bases, with 17 bases between the two germline ends. The CDR3 sequence is CASSHLRGRSLHF. The CDR3 DNA reads TGCGCCAGCAGCCACCTGCGGGGTCGGTCCCTCCACTTT.

This clonotype was counted a single time. The chain employs TRBV10-3 and TRBJ2-3; no reliable D call. Trimming took 0 bases from V and 4 from J, leaving 8 bases between them. The CDR3 extends over 14 amino acids. The germline gives CDR1 ENHRY, CDR2 SYGVKD. The DNA of the CDR3 is TGTGCCATCAGTGAGTCCCAGACTTCAGATACGCAGTATTTT. This codes for CAISESQTSDTQYF.

The chain recombines TRBV10-3 with TRBJ2-7; 11 bases fit TRBD1. The V and J ends lost 5 bases and 4 bases, in that order; junction bases with no gene match: 7. The CDR3 has 15 amino acids. The V gene's germline CDR1 is ENHRY and CDR2 SYGVKD. The CDR3 protein is CAISFGQGARYEQYF. The CDR3 coding sequence is TGTGCCATCAGTTTCGGACAGGGGGCGCGGTACGAGCAGTACTTC.

The gene calls are TRBV19 and TRBJ2-5; 11 bases line up with TRBD2. The CDR3 spans 18 residues. CDR1 is LNHDA and CDR2 is SQIVND in the germline V gene (reference sequence). V dropped 4 bases and J dropped 1; count of bases not matched to a gene: 11. The DNA for the CDR3 is TGTGCCAGTAGTAGCCCTACCGGGACTAGCGGACGCCAAGAGACCCAGTACTTC. It yields the protein CASSSPTGTSGRQETQYF.

This clonotype was observed many times. The chain joins TRBV7-9 to TRBJ2-2; 7 bases map to TRBD1. Germline lookup yields CDR1 SEHNR and CDR2 FQNEAQ (reference sequence). The CDR3 consists of 14 residues. The V segment lost 4 bases and the J segment 15 bases; nucleotides outside the gene matches: 14. CDR3 amino acids: CASSYTGTAPEVFF. The CDR3 coding sequence is TGTGCCAGCAGCTACACCGGGACAGCTCCCGAGGTGTTTTTT.

V usage is TRBV2 and J usage is TRBJ1-5, with D possibly TRBD1 on 5 matching bases. This CDR3 comprises 15 residues. Germline CDR1 and CDR2: SNHLY and FYNNEI. V was clipped by 6 bases and J by 2 bases, with 14 bases between them. CDR3 coding DNA: TGTGCCAGCAGCCGGGACTGGGGGGGCAATCAGCCCCAGCATTTT. Translating gives CASSRDWGGNQPQHF. Together with reference TRBV2 and TRBJ1-5, the CDR3 gives the full variable domain: EPEVTQTPSHQVTQMGQEVILRCVPISNHLYFYWYRQILGQKVEFLVSFYNNEISEKSEIFDDQFSVERPDGSNFTLKIRSTKLEDSAMYFCASSRDWGGNQPQHFGDGTRLSIL.

This clonotype was detected a few times. This chain joins TRBV20-1 and TRBJ1-1, with 7 bases that match TRBD1. V was pared by 5 bases and J by 0 bases, with 6 bases of the junction left unmatched. The germline CDR1 and CDR2 sequences are DFQATT and SNEGSKA (reference sequence). The CDR3 is 14 residues long. This CDR3 reads CSAPRGQVNTEAFF. The CDR3 nucleotides read TGCAGTGCTCCGAGGGGGCAGGTGAACACTGAAGCTTTCTTT.

The chain recombines TRBV24-1 with TRBJ1-1; D is undetermined. Germline CDR1 reads KGHDR; CDR2 reads SFDVKD. CDR3 length: 13 amino acids. The ends were cut back, 5 bases at V and 6 bases at J, with 12 bases in the middle. CDR3 DNA: TGTGCCACCAGTGTTAGTGGGTCGTCTGAAGCTTTCTTT. This gives the protein CATSVSGSSEAFF.

J is TRBJ1-2 and V is TRBV20-1; the match to TRBD1 covers 8 bases. Looked up from germline, CDR1 is DFQATT and CDR2 is SNEGSKA (reference sequence). The CDR3 spans 12 residues. J lost 7 bases, V lost 6 bases, and 7 bases had no gene match. The CDR3: CSALDRGVGYTF. The CDR3 region has the DNA TGCAGTGCCCTAGACAGGGGAGTTGGCTACACCTTC.

This clonotype was counted many times. This chain uses TRBV7-9 with TRBJ1-2; D is possibly TRBD1 (6 bases). This CDR3 is built from 14 residues. V dropped 5 bases and J dropped 7 bases, with 17 bases sitting between them. From germline, CDR1 is SEHNR and CDR2 FQNEAQ (reference sequence). In DNA, the CDR3 is TGTGCCAGCAGCCCACCGGGGGGCGAAAGTGGCTACACCTTC. It is translated as CASSPPGGESGYTF.

This chain joins TRBV25-1 and TRBJ2-5; D tentatively fits TRBD1 or TRBD2 (6 bases each). Germline V gene sequence: CDR1 MGHDK, CDR2 SYGVNS. The CDR3 covers 11 residues. V gave up 11 bases and J gave up 4 bases, with 11 bases separating them. CDR3 DNA sequence: TGTGCCTATGGAGGGGGAGAGACCCAGTACTTC. Translating gives CAYGGGETQYF.

This clonotype was detected only a few times. The chain couples TRBV19 to TRBJ2-5; tentatively, D is TRBD2 (5 bases). Trimming left V 7 bases short and J 4 bases short, with 13 bases between. CDR1 LNHDA and CDR2 SQIVND come from the germline V gene (reference sequence). The CDR3 has 13 residues. CDR3 region: CASMPGSRETQYF. The CDR3 DNA is TGTGCCAGTATGCCGGGGTCCAGAGAGACCCAGTACTTC.

This clonotype was found a few times. V usage is TRBV5-1 and J usage is TRBJ2-7; the D gene is possibly TRBD1 (5 bases). The CDR3 runs to 12 residues. Germline V CDR1 and CDR2: SGHRS, YFSETQ. The V and J ends lost 5 bases and 2 bases respectively, with 8 bases between them. The CDR3 nucleotides read TGCGCCAGCAGGGCAGGGACCTACGAGCAGTACTTC. It codes for CASRAGTYEQYF. The variable domain in full, with the rest retrieved from reference TRBV5-1 and TRBJ2-7, is KAGVTQTPRYLIKTRGQQVTLSCSPISGHRSVSWYQQTPGQGLQFLFEYFSETQRNKGNFPGRFSGRQFSNSRSEMNVSTLELGDSALYLCASRAGTYEQYFGPGTRLTVT.

About this clonotype: A read error is possible here, since a much larger clone lies one base away. The chain couples TRBV2 to TRBJ2-5, with D possibly TRBD1 on 6 matching bases. Germline V gene sequence: CDR1 SNHLY, CDR2 FYNNEI. This CDR3 contains 13 residues. Trimming left V 9 bases short and J 1 base short, with 12 bases between. CDR3 in DNA: TGTGCCAGTGCGGACAGCTCCCAAGAGACCCAGTACTTC. Its translation: CASADSSQETQYF.

The chain uses TRBV29-1 and TRBJ2-5, with D possibly matching TRBD2 (5 bases). There are 13 residues in the CDR3. Germline lookup yields CDR1 SQVTM and CDR2 ANQGSEA. The V and J ends lost 2 bases and 3 bases respectively, with 10 bases between them. CDR3 DNA: TGCAGCGTTGAATTTGGAGGAGAAGAGACCCAGTACTTC. It codes for CSVEFGGEETQYF.

This clonotype was seen more than once but under ten times. The CDR3 nucleotides are TGTGCCAGCAGTGAGGGACCTCACGAATCGGACGAGCAGTACTTC. Translated: CASSEGPHESDEQYF. The chain recombines TRBV2 with TRBJ2-7, with D perhaps matching TRBD1 or TRBD2 (5 bases each). Germline V gene data show CDR1 as SNHLY and CDR2 as FYNNEI. This CDR3 is 15 amino acids long. The V end was cut by 3 bases, the J end by 5 bases, with 17 bases between.

This clonotype appeared a few times. This chain links TRBV20-1 with TRBJ1-2; D may be TRBD1 (6 bases). Trimming cost V 4 bases and J 9 bases, with 12 bases left between them. Germline CDR1 and CDR2: DFQATT and SNEGSKA (reference sequence). The length of the CDR3 is 11 residues. The CDR3 loop reads CSATFGGRYTF. CDR3 sequence (DNA): TGCAGTGCTACCTTTGGGGGCCGCTACACCTTC.

The rearrangement links TRBV10-3 to TRBJ1-6; D remains unclear. V was trimmed by 4 bases and J by 5 bases, leaving 6 bases between them. This CDR3 has 13 amino acids. CDR1 and CDR2 (germline): ENHRY, SYGVKD. The CDR3 DNA follows: TGTGCCATCAGTGCCACAGATAATTCACCCCTCCACTTT. Amino acid sequence: CAISATDNSPLHF.

This rearrangement joins TRBV12-3 or TRBV12-4 to TRBJ1-1; TRBD1 is a possible D gene (5 bases). The CDR3 is 17 residues long. V gave up 6 bases and J gave up 6 bases, with 26 bases separating them. CDR3 DNA: TGTGCCAGCAGCTCGCTCCTCCGGGACGGCGGCGTTTCTGAAGCTTTCTTT. Translation: CASSSLLRDGGVSEAFF.

This clonotype was found a few times. The CDR3 nucleotides are TGTGCCAGCAGCGGATCACAGGGGCCGAGCTCCTACGAGCAGTACTTC. Its protein product is CASSGSQGPSSYEQYF. V usage is TRBV7-9 and J usage is TRBJ2-7, with 7 bases matching TRBD1. With 5 bases clipped from V and 0 bases from J, the junction kept 10 bases outside the gene matches. Germline V gene data show CDR1 as SEHNR and CDR2 as FQNEAQ (reference sequence). The CDR3 runs to 16 residues.

Comments on this clonotype: Relative to the germline gene, one junction end is altered; a read error may explain this. The rearrangement joins TRBV12-3 or TRBV12-4 to TRBJ1-4; TRBD1 agrees at 9 bases. The CDR3 loop spans 14 amino acids. The CDR3 DNA reads TGTGCCAGCAGCCTGGGACAGGGAGATGAAGAACTGTTTTTT. It yields the protein CASSLGQGDEELFF.

A single count supports this clonotype. The V gene is TRBV7-2, the J gene TRBJ2-1; D is possibly TRBD1 (6 bases). V lost 3 bases and J lost 4, with 13 bases in between. The V gene's germline CDR1 is SGHTA and CDR2 FQGNSA. CDR3 length: 15 amino acids. Here the CDR3 reads CASSFGTGPYNEQFF. CDR3 nucleotides: TGTGCCAGCAGCTTTGGAACAGGGCCATACAATGAGCAGTTCTTC.